Described below is a single TCR beta chain sequence and its context. Its antigen is unidentified. A single record per CDR3 protein comes from TCRdb applying MiXCR to the reads. The sample consists of nearly 650,000 distinct CDR3 sequences, 20% to 25% of them appearing once. These data originate in a study of T cell repertoires in cytomegalovirus infection. Study context: Evidence of both CMV infection and a matching HLA type came from public TCR beta signatures. Study conclusions and caveats: CMV-specific TCR beta clonotypes restricted by HLA-C dominated the ex vivo response.

Germline V CDR1 and CDR2: SEHNR, FQNEAQ (reference sequence). This CDR3 has 13 amino acids. Deletions cut 4 bases from V and 5 bases from J, with 12 bases between. This clonotype was obtained from a human donor in good health (CMV status not recorded). Some clones in this sample may be carry-over from other donors' samples. Sequenced: CD8+ T cells from PBMCs. The chain is built from TRBV7-9 and TRBJ2-7, with D tentatively TRBD1 (5 bases). CDR3 in DNA: TGTGCCAGCAGCTCAGATGGGGCCCACGAGCAGTACTTC. This translates into CASSSDGAHEQYF.